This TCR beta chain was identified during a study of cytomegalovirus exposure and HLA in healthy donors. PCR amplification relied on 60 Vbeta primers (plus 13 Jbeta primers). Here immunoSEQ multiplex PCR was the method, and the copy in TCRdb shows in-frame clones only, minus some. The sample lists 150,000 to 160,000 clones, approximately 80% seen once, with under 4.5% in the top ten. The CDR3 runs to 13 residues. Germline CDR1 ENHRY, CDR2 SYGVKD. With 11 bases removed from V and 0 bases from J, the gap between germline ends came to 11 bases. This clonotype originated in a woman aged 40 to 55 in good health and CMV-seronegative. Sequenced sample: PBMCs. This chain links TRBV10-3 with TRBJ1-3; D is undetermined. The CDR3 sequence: CAADRGSGNTIYF. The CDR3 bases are TGTGCCGCTGACCGGGGCTCTGGAAACACCATATATTTT.